Described below is a single T cell receptor (beta chain) sequence and its context. Trimming took 0 bases from V and 7 from J, leaving 4 bases between them. This CDR3 is built from 12 residues. Germline V CDR1 and CDR2: SGDLS, YYNGEE. Individual cDNA molecules were tagged with unique molecular identifiers. TCRdb analysed the 5' RACE reads with MiXCR anew, one entry per CDR3 protein. The data contain around 80,000 distinct CDR3 sequences, around 13% of them singletons. The data are from a study of early T cells in non-severe SARS-CoV-2 infection. The source material was whole blood. This sequence originates from an adult who was a healthcare worker with PCR-confirmed SARS-CoV-2 infection or an uninfected control (not recorded which). The rearrangement uses TRBV9 and TRBJ2-2, with D unclear. The CDR3 DNA reads as TGTGCCAGCAGCGTAGAGCTCGGGGAGCTGTTTTTT. Its translation is CASSVELGELFF.